This TCR beta chain derives from a study of shared clonotypes between healthy human individuals. The study, taken as a whole, reports: The rarefaction results pointed to incomplete sorted-subset sequencing despite large depth.

It was CD45RO-negative cells, positively selected for CCR7, that made up naive CD8 cells, with terminally differentiated effector memory CD45RA+ cells excluded. TCRdb's table, derived via immunoSEQ multiplex PCR, lists solely in-frame clones and lacks some. The sample has 700,000 to 950,000 clones, roughly 96% seen once. On this clone: Its antigen is currently unknown. Additional DNA sequences in this sample encode the identical CDR3.

V was trimmed by 0 bases and J by 0 bases, leaving 7 bases between them. This CDR3 is built from 15 residues. Germline V gene sequence: CDR1 SGDLS, CDR2 YYNGEE. The receptor was derived from a man aged 25 to 45 in good health. The sequenced material came from naive CD8+ T cells sorted from blood. The chain is built from TRBV9 and TRBJ2-1; D is unclear. The CDR3 is CASSVGQNSYNEQFF. CDR3 DNA: TGTGCCAGCAGCGTAGGCCAAAACTCCTACAATGAGCAGTTCTTC.